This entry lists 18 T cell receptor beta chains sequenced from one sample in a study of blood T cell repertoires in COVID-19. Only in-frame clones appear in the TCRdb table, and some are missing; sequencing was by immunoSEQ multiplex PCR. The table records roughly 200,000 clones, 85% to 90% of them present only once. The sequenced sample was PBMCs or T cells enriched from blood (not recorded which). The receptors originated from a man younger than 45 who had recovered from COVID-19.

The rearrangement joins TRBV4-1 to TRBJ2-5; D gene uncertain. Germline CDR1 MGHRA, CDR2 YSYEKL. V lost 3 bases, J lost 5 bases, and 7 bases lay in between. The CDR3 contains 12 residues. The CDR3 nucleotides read TGCGCCAGCAGCCATCCGGGTGAGACCCAGTACTTC. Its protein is CASSHPGETQYF.

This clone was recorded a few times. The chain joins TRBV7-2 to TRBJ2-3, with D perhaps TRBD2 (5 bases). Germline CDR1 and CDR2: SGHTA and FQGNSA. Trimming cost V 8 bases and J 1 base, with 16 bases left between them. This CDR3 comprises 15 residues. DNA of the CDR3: TGTGCCAGCCCCGCCGGAGGTCATCGCACAGATACGCAGTATTTT. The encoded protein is CASPAGGHRTDTQYF.

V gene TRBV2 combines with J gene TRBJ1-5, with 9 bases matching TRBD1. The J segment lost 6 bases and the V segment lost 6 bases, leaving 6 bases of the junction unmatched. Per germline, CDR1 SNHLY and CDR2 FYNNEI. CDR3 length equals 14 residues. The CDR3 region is CASSEQGAAQPQHF. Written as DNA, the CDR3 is TGTGCCAGCAGCGAACAGGGGGCAGCTCAGCCCCAGCATTTT.

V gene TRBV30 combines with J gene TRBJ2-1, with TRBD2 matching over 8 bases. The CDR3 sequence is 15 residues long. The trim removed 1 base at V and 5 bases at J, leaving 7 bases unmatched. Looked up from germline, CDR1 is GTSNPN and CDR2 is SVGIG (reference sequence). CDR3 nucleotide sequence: TGTGCCTGGAGTGACGGGACTAGTGTCCACAATGAGCAGTTCTTC. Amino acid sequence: CAWSDGTSVHNEQFF.

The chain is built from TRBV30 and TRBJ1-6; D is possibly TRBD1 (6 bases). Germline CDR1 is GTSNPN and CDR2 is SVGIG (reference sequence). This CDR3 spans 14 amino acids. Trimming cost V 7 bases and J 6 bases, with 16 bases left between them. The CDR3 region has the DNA TGTGCCTTTTCCGGGACATTCGGTAATTCACCCCTCCACTTT. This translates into CAFSGTFGNSPLHF.

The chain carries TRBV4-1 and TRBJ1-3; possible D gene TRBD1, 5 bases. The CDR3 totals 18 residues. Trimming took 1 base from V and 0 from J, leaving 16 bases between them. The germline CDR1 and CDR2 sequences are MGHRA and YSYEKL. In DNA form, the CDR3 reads TGCGCCAGCAGCCAAGTTTCTCCCAGGGCCCACTCTGGAAACACCATATATTTT. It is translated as CASSQVSPRAHSGNTIYF.

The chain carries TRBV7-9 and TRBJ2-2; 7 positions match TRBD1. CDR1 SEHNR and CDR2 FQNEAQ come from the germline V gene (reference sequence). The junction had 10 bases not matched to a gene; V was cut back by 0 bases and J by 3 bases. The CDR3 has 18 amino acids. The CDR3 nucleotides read TGTGCCAGCAGCTTAGCATCAGGGCGACAGGGTCACACCGGGGAGCTGTTTTTT. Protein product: CASSLASGRQGHTGELFF. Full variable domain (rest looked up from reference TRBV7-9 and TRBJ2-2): DTGVSQNPRHKITKRGQNVTFRCDPISEHNRLYWYRQTLGQGPEFLTYFQNEAQLEKSRLLSDRFSAERPKGSFSTLEIQRTEQGDSAMYLCASSLASGRQGHTGELFFGEGSRLTVL.

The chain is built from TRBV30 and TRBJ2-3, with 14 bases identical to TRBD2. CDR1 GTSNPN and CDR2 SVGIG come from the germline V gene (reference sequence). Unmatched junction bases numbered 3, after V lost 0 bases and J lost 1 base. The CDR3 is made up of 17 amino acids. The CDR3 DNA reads TGTGCCTGGAGTGTAAAGGGACTAGCGGGAGGCACAGATACGCAGTATTTT. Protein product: CAWSVKGLAGGTDTQYF.

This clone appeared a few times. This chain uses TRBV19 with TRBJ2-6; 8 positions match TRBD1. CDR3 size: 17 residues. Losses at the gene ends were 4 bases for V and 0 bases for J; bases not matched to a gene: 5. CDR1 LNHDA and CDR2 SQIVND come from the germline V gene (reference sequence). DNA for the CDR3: TGTGCCAGTAGTAGACAGGGGCCCGTCTCTGGGGCCAACGTCCTGACTTTC. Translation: CASSRQGPVSGANVLTF.

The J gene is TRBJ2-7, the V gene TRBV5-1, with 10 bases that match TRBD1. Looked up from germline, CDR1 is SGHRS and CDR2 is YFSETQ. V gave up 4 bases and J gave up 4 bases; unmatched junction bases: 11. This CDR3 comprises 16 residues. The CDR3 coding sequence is TGCGCCAGCAGCCCCAGGCCGGGACAGGGGACTTACGAGCAGTACTTC. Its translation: CASSPRPGQGTYEQYF.

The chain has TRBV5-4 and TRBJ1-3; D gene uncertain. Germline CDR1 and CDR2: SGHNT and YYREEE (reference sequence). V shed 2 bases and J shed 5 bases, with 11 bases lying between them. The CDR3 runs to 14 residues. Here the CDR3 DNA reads TGTGCCAGCAGCTTCCGGGGTCTTAGAAACACCATATATTTT. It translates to CASSFRGLRNTIYF.

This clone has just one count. The CDR3 region has the DNA TGTGCCAGTAGTATAGTCCGAGTCTCGAGCTCCTACAATGAGCAGTTCTTC. Amino acid sequence: CASSIVRVSSSYNEQFF. The chain uses TRBV19 and TRBJ2-1; no definite D call. CDR3 length: 17 amino acids. V was clipped by 1 base and J by 0 bases, with 13 bases between them. Germline values: CDR1 LNHDA, CDR2 SQIVND (reference sequence).

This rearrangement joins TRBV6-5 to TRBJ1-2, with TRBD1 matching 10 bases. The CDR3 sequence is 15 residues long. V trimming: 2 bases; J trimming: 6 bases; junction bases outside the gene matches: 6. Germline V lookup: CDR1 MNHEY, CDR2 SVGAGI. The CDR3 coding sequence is TGTGCCAGCAGTTACCGGGGACAGGGGAGAAATGGCTACACCTTC. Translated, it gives CASSYRGQGRNGYTF.

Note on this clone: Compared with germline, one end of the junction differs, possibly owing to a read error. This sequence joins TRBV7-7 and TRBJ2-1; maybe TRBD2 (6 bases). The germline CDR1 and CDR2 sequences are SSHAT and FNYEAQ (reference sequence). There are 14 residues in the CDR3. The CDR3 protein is CASSFAGLDNEQFF. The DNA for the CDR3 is TGTGCTAGCAGCTTCGCGGGGCTCGACAATGAGCAGTTCTTC.

CDR3 sequence: CASSLGVRLAGPDSNEQFF. The DNA for the CDR3 is TGTGCCAGCAGCTTAGGTGTTCGACTAGCGGGACCGGACTCCAATGAGCAGTTCTTC. This chain uses TRBV11-3 with TRBJ2-1; 11 bases map to TRBD2. The V and J ends lost 1 base and 6 bases, in that order; junction bases with no gene match: 14. CDR3 length equals 19 residues. Germline CDR1 SGHNT, CDR2 YENEEA. The entire variable domain, with the rest obtained from reference TRBV11-3 and TRBJ2-1, is as follows: EAGVVQSPRYKIIEKKQPVAFWCNPISGHNTLYWYLQNLGQGPELLIRYENEEAVDDSQLPKDRFSAERLKGVDSTLKIQPAELGDSAVYLCASSLGVRLAGPDSNEQFFGPGTRLTVL.

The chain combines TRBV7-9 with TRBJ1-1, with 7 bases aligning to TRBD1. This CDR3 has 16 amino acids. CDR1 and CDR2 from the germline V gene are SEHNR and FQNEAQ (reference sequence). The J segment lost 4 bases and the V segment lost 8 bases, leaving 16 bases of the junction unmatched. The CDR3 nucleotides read TGTGCCAGCCTCCGGTTCCCAGGGGGGCGTTTCACTGAAGCTTTCTTT. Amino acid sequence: CASLRFPGGRFTEAFF. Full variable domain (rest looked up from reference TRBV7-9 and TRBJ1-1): DTGVSQNPRHKITKRGQNVTFRCDPISEHNRLYWYRQTLGQGPEFLTYFQNEAQLEKSRLLSDRFSAERPKGSFSTLEIQRTEQGDSAMYLCASLRFPGGRFTEAFFGQGTRLTVV.

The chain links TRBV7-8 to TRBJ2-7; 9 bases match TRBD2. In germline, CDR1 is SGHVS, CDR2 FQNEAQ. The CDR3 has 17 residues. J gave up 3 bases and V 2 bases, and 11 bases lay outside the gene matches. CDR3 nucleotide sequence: TGTGCCAGCAGCTTAACCTCCTTTAGCGGGAGTCTCTACGAGCAGTACTTC. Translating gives CASSLTSFSGSLYEQYF.

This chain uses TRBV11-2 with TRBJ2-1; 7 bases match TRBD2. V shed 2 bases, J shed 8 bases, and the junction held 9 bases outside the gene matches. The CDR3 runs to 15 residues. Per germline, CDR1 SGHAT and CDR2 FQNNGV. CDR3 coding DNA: TGTGCCAGCAGCTTACCCCGACTAGCCGGGTATGAGCAGTTCTTC. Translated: CASSLPRLAGYEQFF. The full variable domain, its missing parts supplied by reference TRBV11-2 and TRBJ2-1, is EAGVAQSPRYKIIEKRQSVAFWCNPISGHATLYWYQQILGQGPKLLIQFQNNGVVDDSQLPKDRFSAERLKGVDSTLKIQPAKLEDSAVYLCASSLPRLAGYEQFFGPGTRLTVL.